Reported below is one TCR beta chain. Authors' analysis steps: Estimates of nucleated cell counts were drawn from the amplification of reference gene primers. Clones were read by immunoSEQ multiplex PCR, and TCRdb kept only the in-frame ones, dropping some. That table furnishes V, J and clone size, whereas the DNA furnished D and trimming. The sample has about 75,000 clones; 85% to 90% are singletons. This sample is part of a study of blood T cell repertoires in COVID-19. Study-wide background: From T cells, B-cell-depleted T cells, or PBMCs came the material, which was cDNA or gDNA.

This CDR3 has 14 amino acids. This receptor was obtained from a human donor in a cohort sampled during active COVID-19. This chain joins TRBV21-1 and TRBJ2-5; TRBD1 is taken as the D call from the table, unchecked against the DNA. TRBV21-1 is reported as a pseudogene. Material: peripheral blood. In DNA form, the CDR3 reads TGTGCCAGCAGCAAAGCGAGGGGGTGGGAGACCCAGTACTTC. Its protein product is CASSKARGWETQYF.